One and the same sample provided the 27 T cell receptor beta chains below, sequenced in a study of shared clonotypes between healthy human individuals. As defined, naive CD8 cells were CD45RO-negative and positively selected for CCR7, with terminally differentiated effector memory CD45RA+ cells excluded. Using immunoSEQ multiplex PCR, the repertoire was profiled, and TCRdb retains in-frame clones only, with some absent. The sample records some 2 million clones, about 94% being singletons. Specimen: naive CD8+ T cells sorted from blood. Every receptor here comes from a man between 18 and 35 years old in good health.

J is TRBJ2-1 and V is TRBV5-4; D call uncertain. Germline CDR1 reads SGHNT; CDR2 reads YYREEE (reference sequence). The CDR3 is 16 amino acids. The V end was cut by 0 bases, the J end by 0 bases, with 10 bases between. The CDR3 coding sequence is TGTGCCAGCAGCTTGGAACGGATCCTCTCCTACAATGAGCAGTTCTTC. Translation: CASSLERILSYNEQFF.

The chain recombines TRBV27 with TRBJ2-7; 8 nucleotides align to TRBD1. V gave up 2 bases and J gave up 2 bases; unmatched junction bases: 5. Germline V gives CDR1 MNHEY, CDR2 SMNVEV (reference sequence). The CDR3 covers 15 residues. The CDR3 bases are TGTGCCAGCAGTTTAGGTGCGGGACAGGCCTACGAGCAGTACTTC. As protein: CASSLGAGQAYEQYF.

The rearrangement joins TRBV7-9 to TRBJ2-5; D uncertain. Per germline, CDR1 SEHNR and CDR2 FQNEAQ (reference sequence). The CDR3 is made up of 12 amino acids. Trimming stripped 10 bases from V and 7 bases from J, with 16 bases between. CDR3 DNA sequence: TGTGCCACCCAGCCCCAGACCGGGACCCAGTACTTC. This encodes CATQPQTGTQYF.

The chain recombines TRBV4-1 with TRBJ2-7; D may correspond to TRBD1 or TRBD2 (5 bases each). V lost 0 bases and J lost 2, with 17 bases in between. Germline lookup yields CDR1 MGHRA and CDR2 YSYEKL. The CDR3 covers 17 residues. The CDR3 DNA reads TGCGCCAGCAGCCAAGATAAAGAGGGGCCGACAACCTACGAGCAGTACTTC. It yields the protein CASSQDKEGPTTYEQYF.

This clone has just one count. V is TRBV5-1 and J is TRBJ2-5, with 9 bases identical to TRBD1. V dropped 1 base and J dropped 1; count of bases not matched to a gene: 2. Germline loops: CDR1 SGHRS, CDR2 YFSETQ. The CDR3 runs 15 residues. CDR3 protein: CASSLLTGGQETQYF. The CDR3 nucleotides are TGCGCCAGCAGCTTGCTGACAGGGGGCCAAGAGACCCAGTACTTC.

The chain has TRBV6-5 and TRBJ1-4; TRBD1 matches at 11 bases. This CDR3 is 15 amino acids long. The germline gives CDR1 MNHEY, CDR2 SVGAGI. Trimming cost V 5 bases and J 7 bases; bases outside gene matches: 6. The CDR3 DNA reads as TGTGCCAGCAGTGCCTCCGGGACAGGGGGTGAAAAACTGTTTTTT. It codes for CASSASGTGGEKLFF.

This clone was seen just once. This sample includes further DNA sequences coding for the same CDR3. The chain employs TRBV5-4 and TRBJ2-1; TRBD1 might be the D (5 bases). The germline V gene encodes CDR1 SGHNT and CDR2 YYREEE (reference sequence). CDR3 length: 15 amino acids. Trimming took off 0 bases at V and 1 base at J, with 8 bases between the two ends. The CDR3 sequence: CASSLVGASYNEQFF. The DNA for the CDR3 is TGTGCCAGCAGCTTGGTTGGGGCTTCCTACAATGAGCAGTTCTTC.

The chain links TRBV27 to TRBJ2-2; D is ambiguous. Between the trimmed V and J ends, which lost 2 bases and 0 bases, there was a span of 13 bases. The CDR3 is 17 residues long. Looked up from germline, CDR1 is MNHEY and CDR2 is SMNVEV (reference sequence). The CDR3 sequence is CASSLNSPTTNTGELFF. The CDR3 nucleotides read TGTGCCAGCAGTTTAAATTCCCCCACAACGAACACCGGGGAGCTGTTTTTT.

This rearrangement joins TRBV6-1 to TRBJ2-7; D possibly corresponds to TRBD1 (5 bases). CDR3 length equals 9 residues. V was shortened by 10 bases and J by 11 bases, with 12 bases between the two germline ends. Germline V lookup: CDR1 MNHNS, CDR2 SASEGT. CDR3: CAIKQGEYF. The DNA for the CDR3 is TGTGCCATCAAGCAAGGGGAGTACTTC.

This chain links TRBV5-8 with TRBJ2-1, with a weak D call TRBD2 (6 bases). This CDR3 spans 15 amino acids. V was clipped by 0 bases and J by 4 bases, with 11 bases between them. Germline lookup yields CDR1 SGHTS and CDR2 YDEGEE. The CDR3 loop reads CASSLVVGGYNEQFF. For the CDR3, the DNA is TGTGCCAGCAGCTTGGTGGTGGGGGGTTACAATGAGCAGTTCTTC.

The V call is TRBV10-1, the J call TRBJ2-1, with 7 bases fitting TRBD2. The V gene end was trimmed by 4 bases and the J gene end by 7 bases; junction bases not matched to a gene: 7. The CDR3 is 14 amino acids. Per germline, CDR1 WNHNN and CDR2 SYGVQD (reference sequence). The CDR3 region is CASSGGGMGNEQFF. The DNA for the CDR3 is TGCGCCAGCAGTGGGGGAGGGATGGGGAATGAGCAGTTCTTC.

V and J are TRBV6-6 and TRBJ2-7, with 7 positions matching TRBD2. The germline CDR1 and CDR2 sequences are MNHNY and SVGAGI (reference sequence). V lost 0 bases, J lost 5 bases, and 7 bases stayed unmatched. This CDR3 has 15 amino acids. DNA for the CDR3: TGTGCCAGCAGTTACTCGGGGCGGGAGCTTGACGAGCAGTACTTC. The encoded protein is CASSYSGRELDEQYF.

This chain uses TRBV10-1 with TRBJ2-3; tentatively, D is TRBD1 or TRBD2 (6 bases each). CDR1 is WNHNN and CDR2 is SYGVQD in the germline V gene (reference sequence). This CDR3 has 15 residues. The germline V and J ends were trimmed by 2 bases and 4 bases, with 13 bases remaining between them. CDR3 loop: CASSELGGQSDTQYF. Here the CDR3 DNA reads TGCGCCAGCAGTGAGCTTGGGGGGCAGTCAGATACGCAGTATTTT.

The V gene is TRBV4-3, the J gene TRBJ2-1; 12 nucleotides line up with TRBD2. The trim removed 4 bases at V and 4 bases at J, leaving 5 bases unmatched. Germline loops: CDR1 LGHNA, CDR2 YSLEER. The CDR3 sequence is 16 residues long. The CDR3 protein is CASSPGLAGYYNEQFF. The CDR3 DNA follows: TGCGCCAGCAGCCCAGGACTAGCGGGGTATTACAATGAGCAGTTCTTC.

The genes are TRBV30 and TRBJ2-7; 10 nucleotides align to TRBD2. The CDR3 extends over 16 amino acids. The V and J ends lost 1 base and 3 bases, in that order; junction bases with no gene match: 9. Germline CDR1 and CDR2: GTSNPN and SVGIG (reference sequence). The CDR3 sequence is CAWSELLAGAFYEQYF. For the CDR3, the DNA is TGTGCCTGGAGTGAACTCCTAGCGGGGGCGTTCTACGAGCAGTACTTC. Complete variable domain (other parts from reference TRBV30 and TRBJ2-7): SQTIHQWPATLVQPVGSPLSLECTVEGTSNPNLYWYRQAAGRGLQLLFYSVGIGQISSEVPQNLSASRPQDRQFILSSKKLLLSDSGFYLCAWSELLAGAFYEQYFGPGTRLTVT.

Notes on this clone: At one end, the junction sequence differs from germline, possibly due to a read error. The chain has TRBV7-8 and TRBJ2-7; maybe TRBD1 (6 bases). CDR3 size: 14 residues. Germline-derived CDR1 and CDR2 are SGHVS and FQNEAQ. CDR3 bases: TGTGCCAGCAGCCCGACAGGCTCCAACTACGGGCAGTACTTC. It yields the protein CASSPTGSNYGQYF.

The chain uses TRBV11-2 and TRBJ2-7; possible D gene TRBD1, 5 bases. V lost 3 bases and J lost 5, with 14 bases in between. This CDR3 is 14 amino acids long. Germline lookup yields CDR1 SGHAT and CDR2 FQNNGV. The CDR3 DNA is TGTGCCAGCAGCTTTATTTCAGGGTACGACGAGCAGTACTTC. Amino acids: CASSFISGYDEQYF.

CDR3 nucleotide sequence: TGTGCCACCAGCAGTCGACAGGGAGTCATTTACGAGCAGTACTTC. It yields the protein CATSSRQGVIYEQYF. The chain has TRBV15 and TRBJ2-7, with 7 bases matching TRBD1. Germline CDR1 and CDR2: LNHNV and YYDKDF (reference sequence). Trimming removed 3 bases from V and 4 bases from J; junction bases left unmatched: 9. The CDR3 loop spans 15 amino acids.

This sequence joins TRBV2 and TRBJ2-3; the D gene is possibly TRBD2 (5 bases). V gave up 10 bases and J gave up 1 base, with 12 bases separating them. Germline CDR1 SNHLY, CDR2 FYNNEI. This CDR3 region has 13 residues. The CDR3 spells CATREVGTDTQYF. CDR3 DNA: TGTGCCACACGGGAAGTGGGCACAGATACGCAGTATTTT.

J is TRBJ2-3 and V is TRBV9; D unclear. The CDR3 contains 15 residues. Germline CDR1 SGDLS, CDR2 YYNGEE. V was trimmed by 3 bases and J by 0 bases, leaving 11 bases between them. In DNA, the CDR3 is TGTGCCAGCAGCGGACGGGCTGCTAGCACAGATACGCAGTATTTT. It specifies CASSGRAASTDTQYF.

The chain employs TRBV18 and TRBJ1-1, with no clear D. Deletions cut 0 bases from V and 3 bases from J, with 5 bases between. Germline assignment: CDR1 KGHSH and CDR2 LQKENI. This CDR3 has 13 residues. CDR3 sequence reads: CASSPPEDTEAFF. For the CDR3, the DNA is TGTGCCAGCTCACCACCGGAGGACACTGAAGCTTTCTTT.

The V and J genes are TRBV4-1 and TRBJ2-3; TRBD1 is a possible D gene (6 bases). The CDR3 spans 15 residues. Germline lookup yields CDR1 MGHRA and CDR2 YSYEKL. V shed 4 bases and J shed 0 bases, with 11 bases lying between them. CDR3 sequence reads: CASSPGTLSTDTQYF. For the CDR3, the DNA is TGCGCCAGCAGCCCCGGGACACTTAGCACAGATACGCAGTATTTT.

V and J are TRBV7-2 and TRBJ2-2; perhaps TRBD2 as D (7 bases). The CDR3 contains 16 residues. Trimming took 5 bases from V and 3 from J, leaving 16 bases between them. Per the germline V gene, CDR1 is SGHTA and CDR2 is FQGNSA. The CDR3: CASSPTGGLYTGELFF. Written as DNA, the CDR3 is TGTGCCAGCAGCCCCACGGGGGGCCTATACACCGGGGAGCTGTTTTTT.

This sequence joins TRBV4-1 and TRBJ2-4, with unresolved D. Trimming took off 0 bases at V and 4 bases at J, with 7 bases between the two ends. The germline V gene encodes CDR1 MGHRA and CDR2 YSYEKL. There are 14 residues in the CDR3. CDR3 bases: TGCGCCAGCAGCCAAGAGATGATAAAAAACATTCAGTACTTC. Its translation is CASSQEMIKNIQYF.

This sequence joins TRBV30 and TRBJ2-1, with D maybe TRBD2 (6 bases). The V end was cut by 8 bases, the J end by 7 bases, with 18 bases between. Germline V gene sequence: CDR1 GTSNPN, CDR2 SVGIG (reference sequence). The CDR3 spans 13 residues. For the CDR3, the DNA is TGTGCCGAAGACCGGGGGAGATCGAATGAGCAGTTCTTC. Protein product: CAEDRGRSNEQFF.

The chain employs TRBV6-4 and TRBJ2-7; D ambiguous. Germline CDR1 MRHNA, CDR2 SNTAGT. V was shortened by 6 bases and J by 1 base, with 10 bases between the two germline ends. CDR3 length: 13 residues. The CDR3 protein is CASRARVSYEQYF. For the CDR3, the DNA is TGTGCCAGCAGGGCCCGGGTGTCCTACGAGCAGTACTTC.

The chain joins TRBV5-1 to TRBJ2-7, with D unclear. Trimming left V 3 bases short and J 0 bases short, with 10 bases between. Germline V CDR1 and CDR2: SGHRS, YFSETQ. This CDR3 spans 14 amino acids. CDR3 in DNA: TGCGCCAGCAGCTGGTTTTCGAACTCCTACGAGCAGTACTTC. Amino acid sequence: CASSWFSNSYEQYF.